These 6 T cell receptor beta chains were sequenced from one sample in a study of shared clonotypes between healthy human individuals. Data came from immunoSEQ multiplex PCR; TCRdb stores just in-frame clones and leaves some out. The repertoire has about 680,000 clones, about 92% of them found once; the top ten carry about 24%. Naive CD8 cells, CD45RO-negative and positively selected for CCR7, excluded terminally differentiated effector memory CD45RA+ cells. The specimen was naive CD8+ T cells sorted from blood. The receptors stem from a man between 25 and 39 years old in good health.

The genes are TRBV30 and TRBJ1-1; TRBD1 matches 7 bases. Germline V gene lookup returns CDR1 GTSNPN and CDR2 SVGIG (reference sequence). V dropped 5 bases and J dropped 2; count of bases not matched to a gene: 14. This CDR3 comprises 16 residues. CDR3 region: CAWGPIPQGLNTEAFF. In DNA form, the CDR3 reads TGTGCCTGGGGTCCTATTCCACAGGGGCTAAACACTGAAGCTTTCTTT.

The V call is TRBV28, the J call TRBJ1-1; D ambiguous. Trimming shortened V by 3 bases and J by 4 bases, and 12 bases separated the two germline ends. This CDR3 has 14 amino acids. The germline CDR1 and CDR2 sequences are MDHEN and SYDVKM. The DNA for the CDR3 is TGTGCCAGCAGTTTCGAGGGCATGGGCACTGAAGCTTTCTTT. As protein: CASSFEGMGTEAFF.

The DNA of the CDR3 is TGTGCCAGCAGCTTAGGCTGGGGGTTTGAAGCTTTCTTT. Amino acids: CASSLGWGFEAFF. The rearrangement uses TRBV11-2 and TRBJ1-1, with TRBD1 as a possible D gene (5 bases). The germline V gene encodes CDR1 SGHAT and CDR2 FQNNGV. The CDR3 is 13 amino acids. Trimming removed 1 base at V and 7 bases at J, with 10 bases between.

The genes are TRBV28 and TRBJ1-1; weak D call: TRBD1 (6 bases). CDR3 length: 12 amino acids. V lost 10 bases to trimming and J lost 0 bases, with 9 bases between them. CDR1 MDHEN and CDR2 SYDVKM come from the germline V gene. CDR3 nucleotides: TGTGCCACTGGACAGATGAACACTGAAGCTTTCTTT. The encoded protein is CATGQMNTEAFF. The whole variable domain, remainder taken from reference TRBV28 and TRBJ1-1, is DVKVTQSSRYLVKRTGEKVFLECVQDMDHENMFWYRQDPGLGLRLIYFSYDVKMKEKGDIPEGYSVSREKKERFSLILESASTNQTSMYLCATGQMNTEAFFGQGTRLTVV.

A single count supports this clone. The CDR3 sequence: CASSQDRFGTVNSGANVLTF. CDR3 DNA sequence: TGCGCCAGCAGCCAAGATCGTTTCGGGACAGTCAACTCTGGGGCCAACGTCCTGACTTTC. The rearrangement uses TRBV4-3 and TRBJ2-6, with TRBD1 matching 7 bases. V lost 0 bases to trimming and J lost 0 bases; unmatched junction nucleotides: 11. Germline V CDR1 and CDR2: LGHNA, YSLEER. The CDR3 extends over 20 amino acids.

Written as DNA, the CDR3 is TGTGCCAGCAGCTCACCCCAGGGCCTAGTTGGTAATGAGCAGTTCTTC. Its translation is CASSSPQGLVGNEQFF. The chain employs TRBV11-2 and TRBJ2-1; D perhaps matches TRBD1 (5 bases). V gave up 4 bases and J gave up 7 bases, with 20 bases separating them. This CDR3 is 16 amino acids long. Per germline, CDR1 SGHAT and CDR2 FQNNGV. The variable domain in full, with the rest retrieved from reference TRBV11-2 and TRBJ2-1, is EAGVAQSPRYKIIEKRQSVAFWCNPISGHATLYWYQQILGQGPKLLIQFQNNGVVDDSQLPKDRFSAERLKGVDSTLKIQPAKLEDSAVYLCASSSPQGLVGNEQFFGPGTRLTVL.